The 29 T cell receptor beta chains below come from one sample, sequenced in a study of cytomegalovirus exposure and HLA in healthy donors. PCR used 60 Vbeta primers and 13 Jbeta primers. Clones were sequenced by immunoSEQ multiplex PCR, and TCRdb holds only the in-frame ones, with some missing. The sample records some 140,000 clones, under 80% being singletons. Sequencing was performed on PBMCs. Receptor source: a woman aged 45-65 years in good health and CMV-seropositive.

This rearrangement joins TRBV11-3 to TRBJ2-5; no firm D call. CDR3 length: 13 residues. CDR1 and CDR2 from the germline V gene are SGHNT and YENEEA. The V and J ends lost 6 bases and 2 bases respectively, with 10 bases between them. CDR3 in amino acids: CASSPPSQETQYF. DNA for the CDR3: TGTGCCAGCAGTCCTCCTTCTCAAGAGACCCAGTACTTC.

The CDR3 reads CSVVGGTGGEATNEKLFF. The CDR3 DNA sequence: TGCAGCGTCGTGGGGGGGACAGGGGGTGAAGCAACTAATGAAAAACTGTTTTTT. The chain has TRBV29-1 and TRBJ1-4, with 11 bases fitting TRBD1. The germline gives CDR1 SQVTM, CDR2 ANQGSEA. The CDR3 sequence is 18 residues long. The J segment lost 0 bases and the V segment lost 6 bases, leaving 12 bases of the junction unmatched. Using reference TRBV29-1 and TRBJ1-4 for the parts outside the CDR3, the full variable domain is SAVISQKPSRDICQRGTSLTIQCQVDSQVTMMFWYRQQPGQSLTLIATANQGSEATYESGFVIDKFPISRPNLTFSTLTVSNMSPEDSSIYLCSVVGGTGGEATNEKLFFGSGTQLSVL.

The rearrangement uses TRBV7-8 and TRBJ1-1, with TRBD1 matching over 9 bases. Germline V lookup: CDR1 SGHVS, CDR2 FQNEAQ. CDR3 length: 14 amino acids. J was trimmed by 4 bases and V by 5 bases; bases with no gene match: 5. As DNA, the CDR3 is TGTGCCAGCAGCCGACAGGGGGGTGTCACTGAAGCTTTCTTT. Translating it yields CASSRQGGVTEAFF.

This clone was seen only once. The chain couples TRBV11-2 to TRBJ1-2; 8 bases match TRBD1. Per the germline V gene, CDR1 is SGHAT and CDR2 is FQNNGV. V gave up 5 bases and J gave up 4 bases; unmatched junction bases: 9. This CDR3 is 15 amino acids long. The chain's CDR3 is CASSPRAGGGYGYTF. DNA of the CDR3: TGTGCCAGCAGCCCAAGGGCAGGGGGCGGCTATGGCTACACCTTC.

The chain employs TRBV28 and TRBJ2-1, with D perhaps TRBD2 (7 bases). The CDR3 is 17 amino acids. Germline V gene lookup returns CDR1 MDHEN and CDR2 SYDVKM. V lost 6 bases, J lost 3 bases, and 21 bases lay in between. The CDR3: CASSLDGGGGYYNEQFF. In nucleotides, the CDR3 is TGTGCCAGCAGCTTGGATGGGGGCGGGGGCTACTACAATGAGCAGTTCTTC.

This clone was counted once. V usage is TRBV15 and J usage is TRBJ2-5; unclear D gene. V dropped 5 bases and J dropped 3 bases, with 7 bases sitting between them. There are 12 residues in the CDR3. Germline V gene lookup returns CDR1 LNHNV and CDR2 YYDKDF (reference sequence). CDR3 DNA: TGTGCCACCAGCTTACTAAAAGAGACCCAGTACTTC. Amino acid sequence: CATSLLKETQYF.

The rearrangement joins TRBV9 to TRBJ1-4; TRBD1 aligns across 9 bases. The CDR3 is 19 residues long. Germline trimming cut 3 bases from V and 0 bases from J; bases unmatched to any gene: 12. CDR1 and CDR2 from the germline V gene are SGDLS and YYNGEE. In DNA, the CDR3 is TGTGCCAGCAGCGCCGCGGACAGGGGATCTCCTGCAACTAATGAAAAACTGTTTTTT. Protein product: CASSAADRGSPATNEKLFF. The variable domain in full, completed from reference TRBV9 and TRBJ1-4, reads DSGVTQTPKHLITATGQRVTLRCSPRSGDLSVYWYQQSLDQGLQFLIQYYNGEERAKGNILERFSAQQFPDLHSELNLSSLELGDSALYFCASSAADRGSPATNEKLFFGSGTQLSVL.

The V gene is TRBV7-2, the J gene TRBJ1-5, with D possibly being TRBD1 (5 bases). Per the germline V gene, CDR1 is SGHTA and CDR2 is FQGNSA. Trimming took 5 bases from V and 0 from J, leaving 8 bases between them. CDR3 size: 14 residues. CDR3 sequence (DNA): TGTGCCAGCAGCCCCGACAGTAGCAATCAGCCCCAGCATTTT. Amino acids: CASSPDSSNQPQHF.

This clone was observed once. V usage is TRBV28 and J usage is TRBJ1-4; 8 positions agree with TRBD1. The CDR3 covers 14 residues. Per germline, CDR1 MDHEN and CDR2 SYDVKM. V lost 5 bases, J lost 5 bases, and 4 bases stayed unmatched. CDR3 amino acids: CASSPAGGNEKLFF. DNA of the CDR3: TGTGCCAGCAGTCCCGCAGGGGGCAATGAAAAACTGTTTTTT.

The CDR3 region is CSTSPRDSESYEQYF. In nucleotides, the CDR3 is TGCAGCACCTCCCCCCGGGACAGTGAATCCTACGAGCAGTACTTC. The V gene is TRBV29-1, the J gene TRBJ2-7; 7 bases are a match to TRBD1. The CDR3 has 15 amino acids. Germline V gene data show CDR1 as SQVTM and CDR2 as ANQGSEA. J lost 1 base, V lost 8 bases, and 14 bases had no gene match.

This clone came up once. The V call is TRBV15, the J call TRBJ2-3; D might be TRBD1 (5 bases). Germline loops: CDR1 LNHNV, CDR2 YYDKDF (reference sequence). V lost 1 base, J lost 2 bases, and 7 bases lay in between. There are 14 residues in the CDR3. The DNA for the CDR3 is TGTGCCACCAGCAGAGGACAGCTCACAGATACGCAGTATTTT. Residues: CATSRGQLTDTQYF.

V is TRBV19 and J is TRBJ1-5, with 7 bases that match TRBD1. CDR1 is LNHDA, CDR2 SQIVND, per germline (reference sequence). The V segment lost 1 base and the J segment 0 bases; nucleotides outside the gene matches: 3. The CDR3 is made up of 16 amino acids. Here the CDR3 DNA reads TGTGCCAGTAGTATAGTCGGGACAGATAGCAATCAGCCCCAGCATTTT. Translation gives CASSIVGTDSNQPQHF. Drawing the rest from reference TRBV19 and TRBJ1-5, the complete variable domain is DGGITQSPKYLFRKEGQNVTLSCEQNLNHDAMYWYRQDPGQGLRLIYYSQIVNDFQKGDIAEGYSVSREKKESFPLTVTSAQKNPTAFYLCASSIVGTDSNQPQHFGDGTRLSIL.

CDR3 protein: CASSTRQGSRGYTF. DNA for the CDR3: TGTGCCAGCAGCACCAGACAGGGCTCCCGTGGCTACACCTTC. J is TRBJ1-2 and V is TRBV7-2; 7 bases match TRBD1. The CDR3 extends over 14 amino acids. Germline CDR1 SGHTA, CDR2 FQGNSA. The ends lost 5 bases at V and 7 bases at J; junction bases unmatched: 10.

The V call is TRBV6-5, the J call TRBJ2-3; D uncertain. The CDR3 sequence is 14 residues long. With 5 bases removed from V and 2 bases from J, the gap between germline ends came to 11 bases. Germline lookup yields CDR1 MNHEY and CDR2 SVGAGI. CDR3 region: CASSITESTDTQYF. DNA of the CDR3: TGTGCCAGCAGTATTACAGAGTCCACAGATACGCAGTATTTT.

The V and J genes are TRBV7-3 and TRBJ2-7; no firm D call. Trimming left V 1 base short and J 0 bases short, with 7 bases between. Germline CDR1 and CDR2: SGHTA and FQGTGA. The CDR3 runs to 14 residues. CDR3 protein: CASSLSGSSYEQYF. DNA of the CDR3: TGTGCCAGCAGCTTAAGCGGTAGCTCCTACGAGCAGTACTTC.

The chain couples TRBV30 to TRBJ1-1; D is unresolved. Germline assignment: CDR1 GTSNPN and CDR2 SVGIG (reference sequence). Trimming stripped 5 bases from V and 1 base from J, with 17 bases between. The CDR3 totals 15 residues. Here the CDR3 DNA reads TGTGCCTGGGGGCTTTTTTCGACCACGAACACTGAAGCTTTCTTT. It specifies CAWGLFSTTNTEAFF. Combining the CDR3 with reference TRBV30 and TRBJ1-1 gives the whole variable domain SQTIHQWPATLVQPVGSPLSLECTVEGTSNPNLYWYRQAAGRGLQLLFYSVGIGQISSEVPQNLSASRPQDRQFILSSKKLLLSDSGFYLCAWGLFSTTNTEAFFGQGTRLTVV.

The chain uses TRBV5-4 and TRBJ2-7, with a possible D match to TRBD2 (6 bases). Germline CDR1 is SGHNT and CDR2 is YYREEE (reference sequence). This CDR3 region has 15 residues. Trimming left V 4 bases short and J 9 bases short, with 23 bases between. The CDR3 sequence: CASSQGLAGSLTQYF. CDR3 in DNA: TGTGCCAGCAGCCAGGGACTCGCGGGATCGTTAACGCAGTACTTC. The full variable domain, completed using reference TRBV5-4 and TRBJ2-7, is ETGVTQSPTHLIKTRGQQVTLRCSSQSGHNTVSWYQQALGQGPQFIFQYYREEENGRGNFPPRFSGLQFPNYSSELNVNALELDDSALYLCASSQGLAGSLTQYFGPGTRLTVT.

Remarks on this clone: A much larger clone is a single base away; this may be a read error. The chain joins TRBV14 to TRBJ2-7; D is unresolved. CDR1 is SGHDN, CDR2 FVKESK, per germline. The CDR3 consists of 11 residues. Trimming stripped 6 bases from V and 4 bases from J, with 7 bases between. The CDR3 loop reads CASSRNYEQYF. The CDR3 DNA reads TGTGCCAGCAGTCGTAATTACGAGCAGTACTTC.

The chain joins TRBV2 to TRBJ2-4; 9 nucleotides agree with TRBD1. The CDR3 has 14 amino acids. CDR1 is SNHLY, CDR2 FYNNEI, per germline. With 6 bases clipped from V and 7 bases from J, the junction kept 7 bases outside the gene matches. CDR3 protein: CASSGTGTDNIQYF. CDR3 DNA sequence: TGTGCCAGCAGCGGGACAGGGACCGACAACATTCAGTACTTC. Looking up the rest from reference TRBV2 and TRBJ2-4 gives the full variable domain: EPEVTQTPSHQVTQMGQEVILRCVPISNHLYFYWYRQILGQKVEFLVSFYNNEISEKSEIFDDQFSVERPDGSNFTLKIRSTKLEDSAMYFCASSGTGTDNIQYFGAGTRLSVL.

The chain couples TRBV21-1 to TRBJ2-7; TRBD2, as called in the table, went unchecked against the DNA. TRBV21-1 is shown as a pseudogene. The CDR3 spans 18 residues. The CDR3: CASSKGKFFVSGHYEQYF. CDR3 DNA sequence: TGTGCCAGCAGCAAAGGTAAGTTTTTCGTGAGCGGGCACTACGAGCAGTACTTC.

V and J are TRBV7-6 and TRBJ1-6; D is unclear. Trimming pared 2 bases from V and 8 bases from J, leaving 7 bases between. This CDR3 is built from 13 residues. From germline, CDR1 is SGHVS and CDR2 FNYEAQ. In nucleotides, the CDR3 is TGTGCCAGCAGCTTAAGCTACGATTCACCCCTCCACTTT. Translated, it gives CASSLSYDSPLHF.

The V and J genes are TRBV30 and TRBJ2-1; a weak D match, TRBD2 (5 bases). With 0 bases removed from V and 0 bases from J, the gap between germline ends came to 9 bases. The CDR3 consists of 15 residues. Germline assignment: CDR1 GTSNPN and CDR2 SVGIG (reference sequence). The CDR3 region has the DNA TGTGCCTGGAGTGTTCGGGGTAGCTCCTACAATGAGCAGTTCTTC. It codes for CAWSVRGSSYNEQFF.

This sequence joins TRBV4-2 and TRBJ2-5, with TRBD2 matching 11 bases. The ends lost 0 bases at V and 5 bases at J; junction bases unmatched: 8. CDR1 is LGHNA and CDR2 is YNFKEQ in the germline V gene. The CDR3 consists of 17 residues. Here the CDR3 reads CASSQEGLAGGLETQYF. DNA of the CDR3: TGTGCCAGCAGCCAAGAAGGGCTAGCGGGGGGTCTGGAGACCCAGTACTTC.

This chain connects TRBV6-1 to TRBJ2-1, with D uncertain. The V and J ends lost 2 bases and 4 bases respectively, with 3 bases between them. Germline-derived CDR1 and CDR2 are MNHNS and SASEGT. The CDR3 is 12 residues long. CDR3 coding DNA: TGTGCCAGCAGTGAACGGTACAATGAGCAGTTCTTC. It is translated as CASSERYNEQFF.

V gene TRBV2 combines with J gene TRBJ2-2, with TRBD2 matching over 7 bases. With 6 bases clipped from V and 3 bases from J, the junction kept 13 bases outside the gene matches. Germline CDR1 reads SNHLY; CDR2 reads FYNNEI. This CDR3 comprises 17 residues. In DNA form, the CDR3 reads TGTGCCAGCAGGACAACGGAGGGAAGCGGGGACACCGGGGAGCTGTTTTTT. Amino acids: CASRTTEGSGDTGELFF.

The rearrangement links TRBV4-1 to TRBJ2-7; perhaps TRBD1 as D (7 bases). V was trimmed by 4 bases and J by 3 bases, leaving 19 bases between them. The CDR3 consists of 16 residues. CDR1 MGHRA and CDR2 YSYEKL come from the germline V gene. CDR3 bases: TGCGCCAGCAGCCCGGAACCCCAGGGGGAGGTCTACGAGCAGTACTTC. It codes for CASSPEPQGEVYEQYF.

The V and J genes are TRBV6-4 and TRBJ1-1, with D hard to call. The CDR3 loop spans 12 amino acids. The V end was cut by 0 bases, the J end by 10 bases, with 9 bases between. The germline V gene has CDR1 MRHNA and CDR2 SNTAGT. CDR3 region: CASSDSRGRAFF. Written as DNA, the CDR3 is TGTGCCAGCAGTGACTCCCGTGGTAGAGCTTTCTTT.

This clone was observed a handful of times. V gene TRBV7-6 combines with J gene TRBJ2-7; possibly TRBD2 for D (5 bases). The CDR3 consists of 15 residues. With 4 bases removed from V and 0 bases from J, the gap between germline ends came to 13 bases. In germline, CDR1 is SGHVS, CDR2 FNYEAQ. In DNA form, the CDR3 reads TGTGCCAGCAGCTACTTGGCGGGCACCTCCTACGAGCAGTACTTC. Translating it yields CASSYLAGTSYEQYF.

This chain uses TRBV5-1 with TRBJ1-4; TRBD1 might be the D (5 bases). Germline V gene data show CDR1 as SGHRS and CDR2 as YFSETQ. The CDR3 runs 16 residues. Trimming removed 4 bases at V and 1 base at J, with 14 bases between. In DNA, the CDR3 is TGCGCCAGCAGCACCCAGCTGGGGCGAACTAATGAAAAACTGTTTTTT. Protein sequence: CASSTQLGRTNEKLFF. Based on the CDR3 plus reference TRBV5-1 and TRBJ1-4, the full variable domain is KAGVTQTPRYLIKTRGQQVTLSCSPISGHRSVSWYQQTPGQGLQFLFEYFSETQRNKGNFPGRFSGRQFSNSRSEMNVSTLELGDSALYLCASSTQLGRTNEKLFFGSGTQLSVL.